This T cell receptor (beta chain) was retrieved from a study of blood T cell repertoires in COVID-19. On the study more broadly: From the United States, Italy and Spain came samples of acute and convalescent COVID-19.

TCRdb's table, derived via immunoSEQ multiplex PCR, lists solely in-frame clones and lacks some. The repertoire holds hundreds of thousands of clones, with roughly nine tenths as singletons. This clone has a single count. The germline CDR1 and CDR2 sequences are SGHAT and FQDESV (reference sequence). V was cut by 0 bases and J by 3 bases, with 15 bases left in between. CDR3 length: 16 amino acids. Enrollees, about 18 to 95 years old, lived in approximately 25 US areas. The sample comprised PBMCs or T cells enriched from blood (not recorded which). The chain has TRBV11-1 and TRBJ2-7; possible D gene TRBD2, 7 bases. This receptor was taken from a man in his 60s who had recovered from COVID-19. The CDR3 nucleotides are TGTGCCAGCAGCTTAGCGCGGGGGCTGGGACTCTACGAGCAGTACTTC. Protein product: CASSLARGLGLYEQYF.